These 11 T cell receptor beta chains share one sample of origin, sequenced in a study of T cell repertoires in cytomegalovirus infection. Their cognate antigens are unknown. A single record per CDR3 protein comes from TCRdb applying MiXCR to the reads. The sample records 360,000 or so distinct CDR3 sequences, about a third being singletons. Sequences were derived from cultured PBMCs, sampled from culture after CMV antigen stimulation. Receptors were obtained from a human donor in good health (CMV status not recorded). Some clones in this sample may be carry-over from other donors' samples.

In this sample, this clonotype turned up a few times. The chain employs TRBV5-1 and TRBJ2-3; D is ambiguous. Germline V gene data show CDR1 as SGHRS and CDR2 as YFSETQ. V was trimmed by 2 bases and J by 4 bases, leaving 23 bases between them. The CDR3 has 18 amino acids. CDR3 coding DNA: TGCGCCAGCAGCTTCACCATGCTTGGCGGCTCTCTGTCAGATACGCAGTATTTT. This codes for CASSFTMLGGSLSDTQYF. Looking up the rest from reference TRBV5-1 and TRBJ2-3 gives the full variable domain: KAGVTQTPRYLIKTRGQQVTLSCSPISGHRSVSWYQQTPGQGLQFLFEYFSETQRNKGNFPGRFSGRQFSNSRSEMNVSTLELGDSALYLCASSFTMLGGSLSDTQYFGPGTRLTVL.

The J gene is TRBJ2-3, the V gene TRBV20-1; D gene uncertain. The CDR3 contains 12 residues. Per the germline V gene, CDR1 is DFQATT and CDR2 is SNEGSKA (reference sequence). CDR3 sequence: CKCRATTDTQYF. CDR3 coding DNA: TGCAAGTGTCGGGCAACCACAGATACGCAGTATTTT.

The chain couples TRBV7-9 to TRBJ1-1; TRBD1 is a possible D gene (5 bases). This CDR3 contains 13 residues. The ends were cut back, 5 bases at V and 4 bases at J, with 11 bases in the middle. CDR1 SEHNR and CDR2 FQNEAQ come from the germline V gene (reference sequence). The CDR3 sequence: CASSTRDATEAFF. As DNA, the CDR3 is TGTGCCAGCAGCACCCGGGACGCCACTGAAGCTTTCTTT.

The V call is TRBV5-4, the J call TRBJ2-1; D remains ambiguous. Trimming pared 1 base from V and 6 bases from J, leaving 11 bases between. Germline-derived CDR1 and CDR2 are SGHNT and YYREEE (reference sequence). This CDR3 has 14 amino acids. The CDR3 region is CASSLPRSGNEQFF. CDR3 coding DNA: TGTGCCAGCAGCTTGCCCAGGAGTGGCAATGAGCAGTTCTTC.

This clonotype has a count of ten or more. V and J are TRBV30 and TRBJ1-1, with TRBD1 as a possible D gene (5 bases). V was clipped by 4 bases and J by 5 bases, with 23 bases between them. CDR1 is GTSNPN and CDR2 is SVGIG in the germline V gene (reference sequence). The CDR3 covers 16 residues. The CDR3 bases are TGTGCCTGGAAACGGGGAGGGGCGCGGGGAAGAACTGAAGCTTTCTTT. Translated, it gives CAWKRGGARGRTEAFF.

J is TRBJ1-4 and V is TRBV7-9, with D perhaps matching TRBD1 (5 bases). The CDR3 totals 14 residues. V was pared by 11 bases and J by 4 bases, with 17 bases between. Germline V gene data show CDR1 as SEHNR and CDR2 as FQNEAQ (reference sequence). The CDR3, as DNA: TGTGCCGTTGGGACCCTCGTTGTTAATGAAAAACTGTTTTTT. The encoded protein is CAVGTLVVNEKLFF.

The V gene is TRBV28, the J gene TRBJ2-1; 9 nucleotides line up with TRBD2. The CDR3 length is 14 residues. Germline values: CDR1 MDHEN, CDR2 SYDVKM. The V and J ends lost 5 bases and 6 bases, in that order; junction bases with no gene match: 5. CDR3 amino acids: CASSGGRGVNEQFF. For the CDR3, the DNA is TGTGCCAGCAGTGGCGGGAGGGGGGTCAATGAGCAGTTCTTC.

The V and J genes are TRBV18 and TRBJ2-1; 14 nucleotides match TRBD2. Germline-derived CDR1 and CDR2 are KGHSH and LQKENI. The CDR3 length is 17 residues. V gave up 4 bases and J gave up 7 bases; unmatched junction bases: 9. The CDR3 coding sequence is TGTGCCAGCTCACTAATTGGGACTAGCGGGAGCGCGAATGAGCAGTTCTTC. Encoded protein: CASSLIGTSGSANEQFF.

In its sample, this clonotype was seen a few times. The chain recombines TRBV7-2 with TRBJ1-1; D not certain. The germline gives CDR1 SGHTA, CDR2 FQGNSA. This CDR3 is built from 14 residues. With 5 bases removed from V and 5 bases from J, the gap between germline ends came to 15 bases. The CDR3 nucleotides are TGTGCCAGCAGCCCGCCCAACGATCGGACTGAAGCTTTCTTT. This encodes CASSPPNDRTEAFF. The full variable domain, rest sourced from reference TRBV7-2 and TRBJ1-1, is GAGVSQSPSNKVTEKGKDVELRCDPISGHTALYWYRQSLGQGLEFLIYFQGNSAPDKSGLPSDRFSAERTGGSVSTLTIQRTQQEDSAVYLCASSPPNDRTEAFFGQGTRLTVV.

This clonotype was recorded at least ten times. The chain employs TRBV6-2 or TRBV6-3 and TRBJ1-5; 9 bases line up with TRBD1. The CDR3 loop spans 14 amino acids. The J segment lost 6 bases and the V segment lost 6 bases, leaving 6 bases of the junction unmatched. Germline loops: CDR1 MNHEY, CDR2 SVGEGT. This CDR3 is CASRTSGQGQPQHF. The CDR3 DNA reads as TGTGCCAGCAGAACCTCGGGACAGGGTCAGCCCCAGCATTTT.

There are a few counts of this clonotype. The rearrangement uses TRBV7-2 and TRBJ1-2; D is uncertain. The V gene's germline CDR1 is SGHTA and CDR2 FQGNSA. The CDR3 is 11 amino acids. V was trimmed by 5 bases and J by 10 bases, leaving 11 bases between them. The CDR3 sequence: CASSVGSDYTF. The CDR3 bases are TGTGCCAGCAGCGTAGGTTCGGACTACACCTTC.